The sequence of this T cell receptor (beta chain) was determined in a study of metastatic and nonmetastatic thyroid tumors. Whole-study context: Repertoires from blood and tumor or nodule tissue of malignant and benign thyroid patients were compared.

The CDR3 runs 13 residues. The germline gives CDR1 SGHAT, CDR2 FQNNGV. All patients were untreated before thyroid surgery. TCRdb used MiXCR to call clones anew from the PCR reads. In the table there are around 53,000 clones, approximately 22% of which are singletons. A word on this clone: One junction end disagrees with the germline gene, perhaps due to a read error.

This sequence joins TRBV11-2 and TRBJ2-7; the D call may be TRBD1 or TRBD2 (5 bases each). Sequenced: blood. The sequence came from a female donor with papillary thyroid cancer or a benign thyroid nodule (not recorded which). Some clones in this sample may be carry-over from other donors' samples. The CDR3 loop is CVSSTSWGTEQYF. The CDR3, as DNA: TGTGTCAGCAGCACCTCGTGGGGGACCGAGCAGTACTTC.